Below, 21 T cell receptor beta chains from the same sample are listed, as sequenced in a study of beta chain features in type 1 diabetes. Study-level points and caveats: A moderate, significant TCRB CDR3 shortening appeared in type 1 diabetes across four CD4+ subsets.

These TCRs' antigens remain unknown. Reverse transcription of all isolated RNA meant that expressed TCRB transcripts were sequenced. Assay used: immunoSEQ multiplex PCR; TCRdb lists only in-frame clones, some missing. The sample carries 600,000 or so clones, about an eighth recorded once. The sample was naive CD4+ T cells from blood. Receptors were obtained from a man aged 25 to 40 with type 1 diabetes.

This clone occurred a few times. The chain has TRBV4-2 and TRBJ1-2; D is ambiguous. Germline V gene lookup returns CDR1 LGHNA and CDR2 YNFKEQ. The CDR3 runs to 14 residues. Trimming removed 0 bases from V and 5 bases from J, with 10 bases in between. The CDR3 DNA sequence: TGTGCCAGCAGCCAAGATTCTGGGTTATATGGCTACACCTTC. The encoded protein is CASSQDSGLYGYTF.

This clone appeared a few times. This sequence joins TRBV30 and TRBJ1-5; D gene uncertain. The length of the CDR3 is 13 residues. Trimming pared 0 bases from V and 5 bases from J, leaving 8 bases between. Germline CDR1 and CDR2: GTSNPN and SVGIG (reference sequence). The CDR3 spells CAWSVTDDQPQHF. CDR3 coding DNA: TGTGCCTGGAGTGTAACAGATGATCAGCCCCAGCATTTT.

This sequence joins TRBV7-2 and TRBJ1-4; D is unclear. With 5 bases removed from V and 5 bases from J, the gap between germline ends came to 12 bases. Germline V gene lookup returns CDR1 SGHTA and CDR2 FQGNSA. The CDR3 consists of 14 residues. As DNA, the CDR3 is TGTGCCAGCAGCCCGGCGGCAGCCAATGAAAAACTGTTTTTT. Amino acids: CASSPAAANEKLFF.

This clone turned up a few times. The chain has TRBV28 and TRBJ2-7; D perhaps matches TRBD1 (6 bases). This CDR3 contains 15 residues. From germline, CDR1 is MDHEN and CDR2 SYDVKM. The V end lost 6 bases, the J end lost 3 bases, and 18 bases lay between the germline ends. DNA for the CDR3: TGTGCCAGCAGGCCCCCTCCGGGACAAAGCTACGAGCAGTACTTC. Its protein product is CASRPPPGQSYEQYF.

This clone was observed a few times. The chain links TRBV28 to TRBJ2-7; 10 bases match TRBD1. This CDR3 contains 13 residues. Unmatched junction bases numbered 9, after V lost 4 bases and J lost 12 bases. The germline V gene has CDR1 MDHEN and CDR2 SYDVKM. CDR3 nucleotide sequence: TGTGCCAGCAGTTCCGCCGGGACAGGGGTTATGTACTTC. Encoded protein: CASSSAGTGVMYF.

CDR3 coding DNA: TGTGCCAGCAGCTTCCGCAGGGAAGCTCTCGGGGAGCTGTTTTTT. Its translation: CASSFRREALGELFF. J is TRBJ2-2 and V is TRBV7-9, with a possible D match to TRBD1 (5 bases). Germline CDR1 is SEHNR and CDR2 is FQNEAQ (reference sequence). This CDR3 comprises 15 residues. Trimming cost V 3 bases and J 7 bases, with 15 bases left between them.

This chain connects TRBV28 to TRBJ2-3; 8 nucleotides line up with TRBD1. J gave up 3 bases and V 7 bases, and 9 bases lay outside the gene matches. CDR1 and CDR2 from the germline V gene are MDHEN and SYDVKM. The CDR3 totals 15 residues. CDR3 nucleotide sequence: TGTGCCAGCAAGCTTGGGCAGGGGGCTACAGATACGCAGTATTTT. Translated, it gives CASKLGQGATDTQYF.

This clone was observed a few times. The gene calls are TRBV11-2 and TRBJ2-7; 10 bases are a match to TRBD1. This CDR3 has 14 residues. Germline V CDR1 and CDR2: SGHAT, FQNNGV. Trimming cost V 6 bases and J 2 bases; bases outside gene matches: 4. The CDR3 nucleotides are TGTGCCAGCAGTTCCGGGACAGGGGCCTACGAGCAGTACTTC. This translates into CASSSGTGAYEQYF.

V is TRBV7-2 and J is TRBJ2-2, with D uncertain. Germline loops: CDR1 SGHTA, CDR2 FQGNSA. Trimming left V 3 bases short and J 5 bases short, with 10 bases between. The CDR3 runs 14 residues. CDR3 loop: CASSLLYGTGELFF. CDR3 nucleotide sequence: TGTGCCAGCAGCTTGCTTTACGGGACCGGGGAGCTGTTTTTT.

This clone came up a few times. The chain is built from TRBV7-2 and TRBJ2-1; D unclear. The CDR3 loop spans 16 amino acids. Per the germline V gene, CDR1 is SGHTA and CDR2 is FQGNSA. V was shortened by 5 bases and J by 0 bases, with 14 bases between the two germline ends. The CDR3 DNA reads TGTGCCAGCAGCCAAGGGATCACCAGCTCCTACAATGAGCAGTTCTTC. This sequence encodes CASSQGITSSYNEQFF.

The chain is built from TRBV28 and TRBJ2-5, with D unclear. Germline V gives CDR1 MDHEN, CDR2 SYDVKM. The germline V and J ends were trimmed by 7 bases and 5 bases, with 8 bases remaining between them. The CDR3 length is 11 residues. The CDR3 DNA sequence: TGTGCCAGCAATTCTTTCGAGACCCAGTACTTC. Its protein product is CASNSFETQYF.

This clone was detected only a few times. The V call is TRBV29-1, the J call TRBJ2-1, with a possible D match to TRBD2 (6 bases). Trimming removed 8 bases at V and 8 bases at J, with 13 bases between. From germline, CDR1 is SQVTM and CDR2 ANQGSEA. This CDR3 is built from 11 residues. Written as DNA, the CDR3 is TGCAGCCCGACTAGTAGGGATGAGCAGTTCTTC. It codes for CSPTSRDEQFF.

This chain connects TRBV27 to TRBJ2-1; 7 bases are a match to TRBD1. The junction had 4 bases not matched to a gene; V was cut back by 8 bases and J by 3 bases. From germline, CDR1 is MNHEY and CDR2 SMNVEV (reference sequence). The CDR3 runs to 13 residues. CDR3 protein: CASAGQVYNEQFF. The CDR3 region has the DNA TGTGCCAGCGCAGGACAGGTCTACAATGAGCAGTTCTTC.

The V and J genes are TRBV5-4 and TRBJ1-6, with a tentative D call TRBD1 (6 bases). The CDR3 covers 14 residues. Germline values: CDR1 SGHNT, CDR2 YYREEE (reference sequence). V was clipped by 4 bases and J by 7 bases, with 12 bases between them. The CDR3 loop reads CASSTGHTNSPLHF. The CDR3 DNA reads TGTGCCAGCAGCACGGGACATACCAATTCACCCCTCCACTTT. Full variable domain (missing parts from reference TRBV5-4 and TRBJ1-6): ETGVTQSPTHLIKTRGQQVTLRCSSQSGHNTVSWYQQALGQGPQFIFQYYREEENGRGNFPPRFSGLQFPNYSSELNVNALELDDSALYLCASSTGHTNSPLHFGNGTRLTVT.

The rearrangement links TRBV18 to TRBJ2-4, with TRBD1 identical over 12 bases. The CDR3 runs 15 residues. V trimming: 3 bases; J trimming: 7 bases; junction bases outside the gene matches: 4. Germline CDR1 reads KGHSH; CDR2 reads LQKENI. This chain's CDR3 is CASSPPGTGGNIQYF. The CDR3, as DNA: TGTGCCAGCTCACCCCCAGGGACAGGGGGCAACATTCAGTACTTC.

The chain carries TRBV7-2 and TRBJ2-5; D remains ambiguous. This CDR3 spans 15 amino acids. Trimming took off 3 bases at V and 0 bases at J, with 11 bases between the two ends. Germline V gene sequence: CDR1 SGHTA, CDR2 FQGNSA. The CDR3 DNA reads TGTGCCAGCAGCTTCTTCCGGACGGACCAAGAGACCCAGTACTTC. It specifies CASSFFRTDQETQYF.

CDR3 sequence (DNA): TGTGCCAGCAGCGTAGGAGGTGGACAGAACTGGGGGACTGAAGCTTTCTTT. Translating gives CASSVGGGQNWGTEAFF. J is TRBJ1-1 and V is TRBV9, with TRBD1 as a possible D gene (6 bases). The CDR3 covers 17 residues. The V gene lost 0 bases and the J gene lost 5 bases, with 20 bases spanning the gap. Germline values: CDR1 SGDLS, CDR2 YYNGEE. Variable domain in full (rest from reference TRBV9 and TRBJ1-1): DSGVTQTPKHLITATGQRVTLRCSPRSGDLSVYWYQQSLDQGLQFLIQYYNGEERAKGNILERFSAQQFPDLHSELNLSSLELGDSALYFCASSVGGGQNWGTEAFFGQGTRLTVV.

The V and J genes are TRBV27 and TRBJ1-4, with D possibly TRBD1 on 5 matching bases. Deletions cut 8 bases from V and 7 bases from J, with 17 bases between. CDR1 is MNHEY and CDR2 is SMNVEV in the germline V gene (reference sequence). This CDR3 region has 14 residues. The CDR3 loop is CASGTRDPGEKLFF. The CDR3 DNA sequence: TGTGCCAGCGGAACCAGGGATCCTGGTGAAAAACTGTTTTTT.

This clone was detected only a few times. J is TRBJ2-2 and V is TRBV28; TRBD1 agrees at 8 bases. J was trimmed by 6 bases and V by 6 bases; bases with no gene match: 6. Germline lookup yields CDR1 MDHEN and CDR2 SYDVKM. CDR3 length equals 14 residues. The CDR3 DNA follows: TGTGCCAGCAGCCCCGGACAGGGTCCCGGGGAGCTGTTTTTT. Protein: CASSPGQGPGELFF. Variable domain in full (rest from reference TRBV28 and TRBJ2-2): DVKVTQSSRYLVKRTGEKVFLECVQDMDHENMFWYRQDPGLGLRLIYFSYDVKMKEKGDIPEGYSVSREKKERFSLILESASTNQTSMYLCASSPGQGPGELFFGEGSRLTVL.

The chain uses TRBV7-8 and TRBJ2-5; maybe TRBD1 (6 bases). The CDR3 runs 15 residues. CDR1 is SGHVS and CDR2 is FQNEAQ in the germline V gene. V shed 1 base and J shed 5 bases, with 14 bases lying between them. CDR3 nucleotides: TGTGCCAGCAGCTTAGGGCGGACAGCCCGGGAGACCCAGTACTTC. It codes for CASSLGRTARETQYF.

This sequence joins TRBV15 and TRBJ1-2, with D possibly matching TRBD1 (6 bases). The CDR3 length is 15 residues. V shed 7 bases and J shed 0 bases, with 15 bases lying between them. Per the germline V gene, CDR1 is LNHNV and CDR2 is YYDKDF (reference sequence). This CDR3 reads CATTGGGLANYGYTF. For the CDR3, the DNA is TGTGCCACCACAGGCGGGGGCTTAGCTAACTATGGCTACACCTTC.